Below, 18 T cell receptor beta chains from the same sample are listed, as sequenced in a study of T cell clonality in common variable immunodeficiency. The table came from immunoSEQ multiplex PCR; TCRdb's copy has only in-frame clones and leaves some out. This table holds 55,000 to 65,000 clones with no singletons; the top ten claim around 1.6%. Sequencing was done on a sample of peripheral blood mononuclear cells. The receptors were gathered from a person aged 18 to 70 in good health.

This clone was counted ten times or more. The read stops 3 residues short of the end of the CDR3; the missing end is completed from the germline J gene. The chain links TRBV5-1 to TRBJ2-7, with a possible D match to TRBD1 (5 bases). This CDR3 spans 13 amino acids. Trimming cost V 5 bases and J 2 bases, with 11 bases left between them. The germline V gene encodes CDR1 SGHRS and CDR2 YFSETQ. This chain's CDR3 is CASSPGLTYEQYF. CDR3 DNA (partial): TGCGCCAGCAGTCCAGGGTTGACCTACGAG.

A note on this clone: The read stops 3 residues short of the end of the CDR3; the missing end is completed from the germline J gene. The chain carries TRBV29-1 and TRBJ2-5; 14 bases are shared with TRBD2. The CDR3 is 14 amino acids. V shed 4 bases and J 5 bases; nucleotides not matched to a gene: 3. The germline CDR1 and CDR2 sequences are SQVTM and ANQGSEA. Partial CDR3 DNA: TGCAGCGTTGGGACTAGCGGGAGGCGGGAGACC. It codes for CSVGTSGRRET. In full, the CDR3 reads CSVGTSGRRETQYF.

In this sample, this clone turned up many times. The read terminates 3 residues before the CDR3 end, so the remaining end is supplied by the germline J gene. J is TRBJ1-1 and V is TRBV4-1; D possibly corresponds to TRBD1 (5 bases). This CDR3 has 16 residues. The germline CDR1 and CDR2 sequences are MGHRA and YSYEKL. Between the trimmed V and J ends, which lost 3 bases and 0 bases, there was a span of 14 bases. The CDR3 loop is CASSQTPQGMNTEAFF. The DNA read from the CDR3 is TGCGCCAGCAGCCAGACCCCCCAGGGTATGAACACTGAA.

This clone was picked up many times. The read terminates 3 residues before the CDR3 end, so the remaining end is supplied by the germline J gene. The genes are TRBV6-1 and TRBJ2-7, with 9 nucleotides matching TRBD1. CDR1 is MNHNS and CDR2 is SASEGT in the germline V gene. J was trimmed by 2 bases and V by 0 bases; bases with no gene match: 8. The CDR3 sequence is 17 residues long. Incomplete CDR3 DNA: TGTGCCAGCAGTGAAGCGCGAGGGACAGGGCTTCCCTACGAG. Amino acid sequence: CASSEARGTGLPYE. In full, the CDR3 is CASSEARGTGLPYEQYF.

This clone came up many times. The DNA ends 3 residues before the CDR3 does, and the rest of the CDR3 is filled in from the germline J gene. This chain uses TRBV20-1 with TRBJ2-7; 16 bases are a match to TRBD2. CDR3 length equals 15 residues. From germline, CDR1 is DFQATT and CDR2 SNEGSKA (reference sequence). Losses at the gene ends were 6 bases for V and 6 bases for J; bases not matched to a gene: 8. The CDR3 here is CSAPGLAGGPLEQYF. The sequenced part of the CDR3 DNA is TGCAGTGCCCCGGGACTAGCGGGAGGGCCTCTCGAG.

This clone was observed many times. CDR3 loop: CSARDYRGETQYF. Partial CDR3 DNA: TGCAGTGCTAGAGATTACAGGGGGGAGACC. The chain recombines TRBV20-1 with TRBJ2-5; 8 positions match TRBD1. The read halts 3 residues ahead of the CDR3 end, with the missing end drawn from the germline J gene. The CDR3 has 13 amino acids. Germline V lookup: CDR1 DFQATT, CDR2 SNEGSKA (reference sequence). Unmatched junction bases numbered 2, after V lost 0 bases and J lost 5 bases.

Many counts were recorded for this clone. The CDR3 end is not reached by the read, which stops 3 residues before it; the germline J gene fills it in. The rearrangement links TRBV18 to TRBJ2-3, with a weak D call TRBD2 (6 bases). Trimming removed 6 bases from V and 1 base from J, with 11 bases in between. CDR3 length: 14 amino acids. Germline loops: CDR1 KGHSH, CDR2 LQKENI. The DNA read from the CDR3 is TGTGCCAGCTCGCCCGGGACTCGCACAGATACG. Its translation is CASSPGTRTDT. The full CDR3 protein reads CASSPGTRTDTQYF. The entire variable domain, with the rest obtained from reference TRBV18 and TRBJ2-3, is as follows: NAGVMQNPRHLVRRRGQEARLRCSPMKGHSHVYWYRQLPEEGLKFMVYLQKENIIDESGMPKERFSAEFPKEGPSILRIQQVVRGDSAAYFCASSPGTRTDTQYFGPGTRLTVL.

This clone was counted many times. The CDR3 extends 3 residues past the end of the read, so its final part is completed from the germline J gene. The V and J genes are TRBV20-1 and TRBJ1-5; 9 nucleotides match TRBD1. Germline V gives CDR1 DFQATT, CDR2 SNEGSKA (reference sequence). V shed 3 bases, J shed 7 bases, and the junction held 7 bases outside the gene matches. There are 14 residues in the CDR3. CDR3 bases read: TGCAGTGCTAGGTCTACAGGGGGCGGCCAGCCC. This codes for CSARSTGGGQP. The CDR3 reads in full as CSARSTGGGQPQHF.

This clone has a count of ten or more. The read gets to within 3 residues of the CDR3 end, and the germline J gene fills in the rest. The J gene is TRBJ2-7, the V gene TRBV20-1; 8 positions match TRBD1. The CDR3 extends over 14 amino acids. Per the germline V gene, CDR1 is DFQATT and CDR2 is SNEGSKA (reference sequence). V shed 5 bases and J 4 bases; nucleotides not matched to a gene: 10. Incomplete CDR3 DNA: TGCAGTGCTTTCCGCGACAGGGGTCAATACGAG. Translated, it gives CSAFRDRGQYE. The whole CDR3 protein is CSAFRDRGQYEQYF.

In this sample, this clone turned up a few times. The sequenced part of the CDR3 DNA is TGTGCCAGCAGCTTAGTGGGGGGAGGGGATCAGCCC. It translates to CASSLVGGGDQP. The entire CDR3 reads CASSLVGGGDQPQHF. J is TRBJ1-5 and V is TRBV7-8; D possibly corresponds to TRBD1 (5 bases). The read stops 3 residues short of the end of the CDR3; the missing end is completed from the germline J gene. Germline V gene sequence: CDR1 SGHVS, CDR2 FQNEAQ. Between the trimmed V and J ends, which lost 1 base and 5 bases, there was a span of 12 bases. There are 15 residues in the CDR3.

This clone was observed a handful of times. The observed sequence ends 3 residues before the CDR3 terminus, with the missing tail filled in from the germline J gene. The chain couples TRBV2 to TRBJ1-6; 7 bases align to TRBD1. After removal of 11 bases from V and 7 bases from J, the junction contained 8 bases not matched to a gene. Per the germline V gene, CDR1 is SNHLY and CDR2 is FYNNEI. The CDR3 sequence is 13 residues long. The covered CDR3 bases are TGTGCCTCCCACTGGACAGGCAATTCACCC. This codes for CASHWTGNSP. The full CDR3 is CASHWTGNSPLHF.

This clone was found many times. Sequencing ends 3 residues short of the CDR3 end; the germline J gene provides the rest. The chain carries TRBV4-2 and TRBJ2-1, with TRBD2 matching 7 bases. V lost 1 base, J lost 7 bases, and 22 bases stayed unmatched. The CDR3 has 20 amino acids. From germline, CDR1 is LGHNA and CDR2 YNFKEQ. Incomplete CDR3 DNA: TGTGCCAGCAGCCAAGGTTCGGCCTGGGCTAGCGGTTTTCGTATGAATGAG. Its translation: CASSQGSAWASGFRMNE. The whole CDR3 sequence is CASSQGSAWASGFRMNEQFF.

This clone was counted ten times or more. The read ends 3 residues before the CDR3 terminus; that terminus is restored from the germline J gene. The chain combines TRBV20-1 with TRBJ2-5; a possible D gene is TRBD2 (5 bases). The germline V gene encodes CDR1 DFQATT and CDR2 SNEGSKA (reference sequence). The V end lost 4 bases, the J end lost 5 bases, and 11 bases lay between the germline ends. This CDR3 is built from 12 residues. CDR3 bases read: TGCAGTGCTACTCTGGACTTGGAGACC. It translates to CSATLDLET. From start to end, the CDR3 is CSATLDLETQYF.

Many counts were recorded for this clone. The CDR3 end falls 3 residues outside the read, so it is completed with the germline J gene. The chain joins TRBV18 to TRBJ2-7; 9 positions match TRBD2. Germline V gene lookup returns CDR1 KGHSH and CDR2 LQKENI. This CDR3 is 16 amino acids long. J was trimmed by 0 bases and V by 2 bases; bases with no gene match: 5. The DNA read from the CDR3 is TGTGCCAGCTCACCAAGAGCTAGCGGGGTCTCCTACGAG. Protein product: CASSPRASGVSYE. The whole CDR3 sequence reads CASSPRASGVSYEQYF.

This clone was found many times. The CDR3 is cut off 3 residues early in the read; its end comes from the germline J gene. V usage is TRBV20-1 and J usage is TRBJ2-1; tentative D call: TRBD2 (6 bases). The germline gives CDR1 DFQATT, CDR2 SNEGSKA (reference sequence). Trimming removed 0 bases at V and 8 bases at J, with 14 bases between. This CDR3 contains 14 residues. The sequenced part of the CDR3 DNA is TGCAGTGCTAGAGATGAGGCCTGGGGGGATGAG. Translating gives CSARDEAWGDE. The full CDR3 reads CSARDEAWGDEQFF.

This clone has a count of ten or more. The CDR3 is cut off 3 residues early in the read; its end comes from the germline J gene. At the DNA level, this CDR3 is encoded by other sequences in the same sample as well. The V gene is TRBV19, the J gene TRBJ2-7; tentatively, D is TRBD1 (6 bases). The CDR3 contains 16 residues. Germline CDR1 and CDR2: LNHDA and SQIVND (reference sequence). Trimming removed 2 bases at V and 1 base at J, with 15 bases between. CDR3: CASSISTGSRSYEQYF. The CDR3 bases that were read are TGTGCCAGTAGTATATCCACAGGGAGTAGATCCTACGAG.

Ten or more counts support this clone. The CDR3 end lies 3 residues beyond the end of the read and is filled in from the germline J gene. V gene TRBV13 combines with J gene TRBJ2-3, with 13 bases aligning to TRBD2. CDR1 and CDR2 (germline): PRHDT, FYEKMQ (reference sequence). J was trimmed by 7 bases and V by 5 bases; bases with no gene match: 9. This CDR3 is built from 16 residues. The DNA read from the CDR3 is TGTGCCAGCAGCCCTGGACTAGCGGGAGAAGGGAATACG. Protein: CASSPGLAGEGNT. The whole CDR3 protein is CASSPGLAGEGNTQYF.

This clone appeared many times. The CDR3 is cut off 3 residues early in the read; its end comes from the germline J gene. The chain recombines TRBV6-2 or TRBV6-3 with TRBJ1-1; D remains ambiguous. This CDR3 contains 12 residues. V shed 4 bases and J shed 6 bases, with 9 bases lying between them. CDR1 is MNHEY, CDR2 SVGEGT, per germline. Incomplete CDR3 DNA: TGTGCCAGCAGTTCGCTTCGGGCTGAA. This encodes CASSSLRAE. From start to end, the CDR3 is CASSSLRAEAFF.